A selection of T cell receptor beta chains follows, all from one sample in a study of CD8+CD57+ T cells in acquired aplastic anemia. TCRdb ran MiXCR on the reads and lists one entry per CDR3 protein. Of 150,000 to 200,000 distinct CDR3 sequences in the sample, 40% to 50% were seen once. The sequencing input was sorted CD4+, CD8+, or CD8+CD57+ T cells (not recorded which) from PBMCs. The receptors come from a human donor with aplastic anemia. The CDR3 runs from the conserved cysteine through the conserved F or W. A D gene is named only where the DNA matches it firmly. Part of the rows lack a size; the others show once, few, many or a class for expanded clones.

len,abundance,j_gene,d_gene,v_gene,CDR3nt,CDR3aa
12,NA,TRBJ2-1,NA,TRBV2,TGTGCCAGCAAACTCTTCGGCAATGAGCAGTTCTTC,CASKLFGNEQFF
15,many,TRBJ2-7,NA,TRBV19,TGTGCCAGTAGTTCGAGACTAGAAGCATCCTACGAGCAGTACTTC,CASSSRLEASYEQYF
15,NA,TRBJ1-1,TRBD1,TRBV7-2,TGTGCCAGCAGCTTAAGTACAGGGGCGAACACTGAAGCTTTCTTT,CASSLSTGANTEAFF
14,NA,TRBJ1-4,NA,TRBV20-1,TGCAGTGCTAGGCCCACAGGGTTCGATGAAAAACTGTTTTTT,CSARPTGFDEKLFF
14,NA,TRBJ2-1,NA,TRBV11-3,TGTGCCAGCAGCTCCCTTTCGGGTGCGGGGGAGCAGTTCTTC,CASSSLSGAGEQFF
14,NA,TRBJ1-2,NA,TRBV10-2,TGCGCCAGCAGCCAGGGGCAGGCTGACTATGGCTACACCTTC,CASSQGQADYGYTF
13,many,TRBJ2-7,NA,TRBV5-8,TGTGCCAGCAGTTCCCGCCGCACCTACGAGCAGTACTTC,CASSSRRTYEQYF
12,few,TRBJ1-2,NA,TRBV30,TGTGCCTGGAGCTTGGGGGGGGTGAGCTACACCTTC,CAWSLGGVSYTF
15,many,TRBJ1-4,NA,TRBV19,TGTGCCAGTAGTAAGTTTGTAGCAACTAATGAAAAACTGTTTTTT,CASSKFVATNEKLFF
11,NA,TRBJ2-1,NA,TRBV19,TGTGCCAGTAATTCATACAATGAGCAGTTCTTC,CASNSYNEQFF
13,NA,TRBJ1-2,TRBD1,TRBV19,TGTGCTAGAGATCTAGGGACAGACTATGGCTACACCTTC,CARDLGTDYGYTF
15,many,TRBJ2-7,TRBD1,TRBV19,TGTGCCAGTAGTCCCCTGCGGACAGGGAGTCTCGAGCAGTACTTC,CASSPLRTGSLEQYF
16,NA,TRBJ2-7,NA,TRBV20-1,TGCAGTGCTAGACCAATTTTGCGGGACAGTGCCCTAGAGCAGTACTTC,CSARPILRDSALEQYF
21,NA,TRBJ2-6,NA,TRBV12-1,TGTGCCAGCAGTACCAATATGGGGACTAGCGGGGACTTATATGGGGCCAACGTCCTGACTTTC,CASSTNMGTSGDLYGANVLTF
13,NA,TRBJ1-1,NA,TRBV2,TGTGCCAGCAGTGGTCCTCGGGGCACTGAAGCTTTCTTT,CASSGPRGTEAFF
15,NA,TRBJ2-7,TRBD1,TRBV7-9,TGTGCCAGCAGCCCTCGTGGGACAGGGGTTTACGAGCAGTACTTC,CASSPRGTGVYEQYF
13,many,TRBJ1-1,NA,TRBV19,TGTGCCAGTAGTATTACCTTTAACACTGAAGCTTTCTTT,CASSITFNTEAFF
10,NA,TRBJ1-1,NA,TRBV2,TGTGCCAGCATACCCCATGAAGCTTTCTTT,CASIPHEAFF
13,many,TRBJ1-1,TRBD1,TRBV6-5,TGTGCCAGCAGCAACAGGGGTGGCTCTGAAGCTTTCTTT,CASSNRGGSEAFF
15,many,TRBJ1-2,NA,TRBV2,TGTGCCAGCACGGACTGGGGGGCTCAGAACTATGGCTACACCTTC,CASTDWGAQNYGYTF
15,many,TRBJ2-7,TRBD1,TRBV11-3,TGTGCCAGCAGCCCTGGAACAGGGGGCCCCTACGAGCAGTACTTC,CASSPGTGGPYEQYF
16,NA,TRBJ2-3,TRBD1,TRBV15,TGTGCCACCAGCAGGGGGACAGGGATGAGCACAGATACGCAGTATTTT,CATSRGTGMSTDTQYF
18,many,TRBJ2-6,NA,TRBV7-3,TGTGCCAGCAGCTTCCCTCGACGAGAGGAAGCAGGGGCCAACGTCCTGACTTTC,CASSFPRREEAGANVLTF
14,NA,TRBJ2-5,TRBD2,TRBV15,TGTGCCACCAGCGCGGGGGGCTTTGGAGAGACCCAGTACTTC,CATSAGGFGETQYF
12,NA,TRBJ2-5,NA,TRBV29-1,TGCAGCGTTGTAGGTGACCAAGAGACCCAGTACTTC,CSVVGDQETQYF
11,few,TRBJ1-6,NA,TRBV7-9,TGTGCCAGCTTCCTTATCTTTTCCCTCCACTTT,CASFLIFSLHF
11,NA,TRBJ2-1,NA,TRBV7-9,TGTGCCAGCGAAAGTGGCAATGAGCAGTTCTTC,CASESGNEQFF
12,many,TRBJ1-1,NA,TRBV7-9,TGTGCCAGCAGCCCCACCAACACTGAAGCTTTCTTT,CASSPTNTEAFF
15,NA,TRBJ1-5,NA,TRBV12-3/TRBV12-4,TGTGCCAGCAGTCCAAAGGGGACGGGAGATCAGCCCCAGCATTTT,CASSPKGTGDQPQHF
17,many,TRBJ2-3,NA,TRBV12-3/TRBV12-4,TGTGCCAGCAGCCCTTCTGGTCGGAGGGACAGCACAGATACGCAGTATTTT,CASSPSGRRDSTDTQYF
14,many,TRBJ1-4,NA,TRBV7-2,TGTGCCAGCAGCTTAGGCAGGGTCGGGGAAAAACTGTTTTTT,CASSLGRVGEKLFF
15,many,TRBJ2-5,NA,TRBV10-3,TGTGCCATCAGTGAAGTAGGTCCGGGGCAAGAGACCCAGTACTTC,CAISEVGPGQETQYF
13,many,TRBJ1-1,NA,TRBV5-1,TGCGCCAGCAGCTTGGGGGCGAACACTGAAGCTTTCTTT,CASSLGANTEAFF
16,NA,TRBJ1-5,NA,TRBV10-3,TGTGCCATCAGTGATTCGGGTCCGGGGGGCGACCAGCCCCAGCATTTT,CAISDSGPGGDQPQHF
17,NA,TRBJ2-1,TRBD2,TRBV12-3/TRBV12-4,TGTGCCAGCAGTTCGGTAGCGGGAGGGCCGTTATACAATGAGCAGCTCTTC,CASSSVAGGPLYNEQLF
15,once,TRBJ1-2,TRBD1,TRBV19,TGTGCCAGTAGTCCACGACAGGGGAGGAACTATGGCTACACCTTC,CASSPRQGRNYGYTF
18,many,TRBJ2-5,NA,TRBV24-1,TGTGCCACCAGTGACCTTCTGAGGACAGGGGCGGGGGGAGAGACCCAGTACTTC,CATSDLLRTGAGGETQYF
14,many,TRBJ2-7,NA,TRBV4-1,TGCGCCAGCAGCCACAGTCAGGGTGCGCTCGAGCAGTACTTC,CASSHSQGALEQYF
14,many,TRBJ2-3,NA,TRBV7-9,TGTGCCAGCAGCCCCAGGGACCGGGCGGATACGCAGTATTTT,CASSPRDRADTQYF
14,NA,TRBJ2-1,TRBD1,TRBV29-1,TGCAGCGTTGAGACAGGGAGCTCCTACAATGAGCAGTTCTTC,CSVETGSSYNEQFF
15,NA,TRBJ2-2,NA,TRBV7-6,TGTGCCAGCAGCTTAGCAGGCGGGCAGACCGGGGAGCTGTTTTTT,CASSLAGGQTGELFF
14,many,TRBJ1-1,NA,TRBV10-2,TGCGCCAGCAGTGTATCTGTGGGAAGGGTTGAAGCTTTCTTT,CASSVSVGRVEAFF
14,NA,TRBJ2-1,TRBD1,TRBV9,TGTGCCAGCAGCGTAGGACAGGGCAAAGATGAGCAGTTCTTC,CASSVGQGKDEQFF
16,once,TRBJ2-7,NA,TRBV11-1,TGTGCCAGCAGCTGGGGGGGGGGCGCCAACGCCTACGATCAGTACTTC,CASSWGGGANAYDQYF
15,once,TRBJ1-5,NA,TRBV4-3,TGCGCCAGCAGCCAAGACGGGGATAGCAATCAGCCCCAGCATTTT,CASSQDGDSNQPQHF
13,many,TRBJ2-1,NA,TRBV19,TGTGCCAGTAGCCCGGATTTTTACAATGAGCAGTTCTTC,CASSPDFYNEQFF
14,NA,TRBJ2-1,NA,TRBV12-3/TRBV12-4,TGTGCCAGCAGGACGGGACCAAACTACAATGAGCAGTTCTTC,CASRTGPNYNEQFF
15,NA,TRBJ2-6,NA,TRBV10-3,TGTGCCAGCACGGGGACTGTCTCTGGGGCCAACGTCCTGACTTTC,CASTGTVSGANVLTF
15,NA,TRBJ2-2,NA,TRBV19,TGTGCCAGTAGTCCCGCGGTTGCGAACACCGGGGAGCTGTTTTTT,CASSPAVANTGELFF
14,NA,TRBJ1-1,NA,TRBV6-1,TGTGCCAGCAGTGAGCCCAAGTCTTTCGCTGAAGCTTTCTTT,CASSEPKSFAEAFF
15,NA,TRBJ2-5,TRBD2,TRBV2,TGTGCCAGCAGTTCACTACTAGCGGGAGGAGGGACCCAGTACTTC,CASSSLLAGGGTQYF